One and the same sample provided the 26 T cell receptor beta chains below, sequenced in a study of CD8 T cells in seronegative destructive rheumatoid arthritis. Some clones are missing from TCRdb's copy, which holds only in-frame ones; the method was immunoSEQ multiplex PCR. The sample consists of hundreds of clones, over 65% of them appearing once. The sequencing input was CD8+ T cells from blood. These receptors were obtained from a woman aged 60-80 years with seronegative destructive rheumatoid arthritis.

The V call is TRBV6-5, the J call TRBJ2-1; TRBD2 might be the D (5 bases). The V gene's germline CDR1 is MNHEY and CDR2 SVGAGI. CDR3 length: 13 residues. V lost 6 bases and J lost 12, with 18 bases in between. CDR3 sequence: CASRRARAMPQFF. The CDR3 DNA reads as TGTGCCAGCAGACGGGCGCGGGCAATGCCGCAGTTCTTC.

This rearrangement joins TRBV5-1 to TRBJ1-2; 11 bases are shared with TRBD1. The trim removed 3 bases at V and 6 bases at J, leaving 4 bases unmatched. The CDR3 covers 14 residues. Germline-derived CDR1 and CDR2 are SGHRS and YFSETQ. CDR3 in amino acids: CASSWTGGENGYTF. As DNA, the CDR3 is TGCGCCAGCAGCTGGACAGGGGGCGAGAATGGCTACACCTTC.

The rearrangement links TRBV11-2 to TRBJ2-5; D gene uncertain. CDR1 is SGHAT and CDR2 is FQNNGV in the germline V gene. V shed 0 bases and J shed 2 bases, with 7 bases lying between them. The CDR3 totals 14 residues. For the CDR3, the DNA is TGTGCCAGCAGCTTAGATCCACAGCAAGAGACCCAGTACTTC. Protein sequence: CASSLDPQQETQYF.

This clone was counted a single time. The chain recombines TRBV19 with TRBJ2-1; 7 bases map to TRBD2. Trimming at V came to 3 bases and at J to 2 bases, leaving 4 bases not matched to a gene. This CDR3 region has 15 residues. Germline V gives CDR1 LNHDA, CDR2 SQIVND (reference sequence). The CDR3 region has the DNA TGTGCCAGTAGTATGTACGGGAGGACCTACAATGAGCAGTTCTTC. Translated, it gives CASSMYGRTYNEQFF.

For the CDR3, the DNA is TGCAGCGTTGTCGACAGCGGGGTTGCCAAAAACATTCAGTACTTC. Translation gives CSVVDSGVAKNIQYF. The chain combines TRBV29-1 with TRBJ2-4; 7 bases are shared with TRBD2. The CDR3 length is 15 residues. V shed 4 bases and J 1 base; nucleotides not matched to a gene: 7. Germline values: CDR1 SQVTM, CDR2 ANQGSEA.

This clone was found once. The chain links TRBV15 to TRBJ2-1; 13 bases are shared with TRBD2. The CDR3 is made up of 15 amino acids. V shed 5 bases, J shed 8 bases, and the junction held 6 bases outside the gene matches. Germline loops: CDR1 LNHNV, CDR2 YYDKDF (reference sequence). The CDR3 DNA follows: TGTGCCACCAGCGGAGGACTAGCGGGAGTCTATGAGCAGTTCTTC. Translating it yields CATSGGLAGVYEQFF. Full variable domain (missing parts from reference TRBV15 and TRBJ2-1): DAMVIQNPRYQVTQFGKPVTLSCSQTLNHNVMYWYQQKSSQAPKLLFHYYDKDFNNEADTPDNFQSRRPNTSFCFLDIRSPGLGDTAMYLCATSGGLAGVYEQFFGPGTRLTVL.

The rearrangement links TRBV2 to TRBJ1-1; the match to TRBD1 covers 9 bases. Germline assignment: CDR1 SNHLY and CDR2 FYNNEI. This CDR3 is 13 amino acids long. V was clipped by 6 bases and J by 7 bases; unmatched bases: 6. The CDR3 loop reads CASSGTGKVEAFF. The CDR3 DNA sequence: TGTGCCAGCAGCGGGACAGGGAAGGTTGAAGCTTTCTTT.

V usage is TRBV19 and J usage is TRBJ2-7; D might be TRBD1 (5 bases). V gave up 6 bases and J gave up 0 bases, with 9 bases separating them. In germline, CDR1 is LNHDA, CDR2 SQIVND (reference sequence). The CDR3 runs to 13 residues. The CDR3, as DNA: TGTGCCAGTAGCCCAGGGTTCTCCTACGAGCAGTACTTC. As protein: CASSPGFSYEQYF.

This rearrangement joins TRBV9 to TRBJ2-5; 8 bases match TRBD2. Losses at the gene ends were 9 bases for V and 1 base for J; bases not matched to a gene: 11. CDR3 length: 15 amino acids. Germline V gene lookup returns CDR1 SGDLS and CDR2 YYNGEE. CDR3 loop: CANPGGGRFQETQYF. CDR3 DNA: TGTGCCAACCCGGGTGGCGGGAGGTTCCAAGAGACCCAGTACTTC.

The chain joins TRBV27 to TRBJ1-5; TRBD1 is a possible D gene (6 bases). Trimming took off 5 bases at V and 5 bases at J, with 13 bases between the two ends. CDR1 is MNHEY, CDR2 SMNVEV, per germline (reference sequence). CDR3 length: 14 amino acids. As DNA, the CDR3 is TGTGCCAGCAGTCCTGGGCAGGGGCATCAGCCCCAGCATTTT. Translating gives CASSPGQGHQPQHF.

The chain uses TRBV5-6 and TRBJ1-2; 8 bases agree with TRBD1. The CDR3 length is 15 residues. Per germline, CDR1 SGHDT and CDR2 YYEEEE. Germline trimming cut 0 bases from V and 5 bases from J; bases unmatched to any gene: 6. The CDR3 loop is CASSLVAGGWYGYTF. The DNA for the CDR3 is TGTGCCAGCAGCTTGGTGGCAGGGGGCTGGTATGGCTACACCTTC. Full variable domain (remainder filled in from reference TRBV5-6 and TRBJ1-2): DAGVTQSPTHLIKTRGQQVTLRCSPKSGHDTVSWYQQALGQGPQFIFQYYEEEERQRGNFPDRFSGHQFPNYSSELNVNALLLGDSALYLCASSLVAGGWYGYTFGSGTRLTVV.

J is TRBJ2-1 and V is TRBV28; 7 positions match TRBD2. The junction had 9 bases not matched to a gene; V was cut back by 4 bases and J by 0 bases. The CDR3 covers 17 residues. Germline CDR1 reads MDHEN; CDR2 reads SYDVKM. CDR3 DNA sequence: TGTGCCAGCAGTTCCCTCCTAGCGGCTAGCTCCTACAATGAGCAGTTCTTC. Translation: CASSSLLAASSYNEQFF.

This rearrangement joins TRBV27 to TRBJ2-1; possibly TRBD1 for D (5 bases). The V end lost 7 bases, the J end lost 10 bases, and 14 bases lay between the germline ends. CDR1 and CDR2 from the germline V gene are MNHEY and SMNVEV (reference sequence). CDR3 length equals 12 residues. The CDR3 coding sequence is TGTGCCAGCAAATTCATAAAGGGGGAGCAGTTCTTC. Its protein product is CASKFIKGEQFF.

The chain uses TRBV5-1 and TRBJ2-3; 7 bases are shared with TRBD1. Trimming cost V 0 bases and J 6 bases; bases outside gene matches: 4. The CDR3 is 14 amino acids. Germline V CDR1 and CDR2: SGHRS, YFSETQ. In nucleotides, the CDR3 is TGCGCCAGCAGCTTGGTGACAGGGTATGATACGCAGTATTTT. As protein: CASSLVTGYDTQYF. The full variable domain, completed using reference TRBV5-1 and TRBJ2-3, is KAGVTQTPRYLIKTRGQQVTLSCSPISGHRSVSWYQQTPGQGLQFLFEYFSETQRNKGNFPGRFSGRQFSNSRSEMNVSTLELGDSALYLCASSLVTGYDTQYFGPGTRLTVL.

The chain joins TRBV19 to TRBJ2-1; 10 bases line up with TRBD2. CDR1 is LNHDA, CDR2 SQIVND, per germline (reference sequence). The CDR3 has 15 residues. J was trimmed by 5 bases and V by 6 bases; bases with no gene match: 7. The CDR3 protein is CASRELAGIDNEQFF. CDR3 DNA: TGTGCCAGTAGAGAACTAGCGGGGATTGACAATGAGCAGTTCTTC.

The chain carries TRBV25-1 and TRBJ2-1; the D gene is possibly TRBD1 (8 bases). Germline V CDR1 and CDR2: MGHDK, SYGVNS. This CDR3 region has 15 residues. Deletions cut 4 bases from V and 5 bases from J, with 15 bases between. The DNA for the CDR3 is TGTGCCAGCAGTGGGGGGGGGACAGGAGACAATGAGCAGTTCTTC. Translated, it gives CASSGGGTGDNEQFF.

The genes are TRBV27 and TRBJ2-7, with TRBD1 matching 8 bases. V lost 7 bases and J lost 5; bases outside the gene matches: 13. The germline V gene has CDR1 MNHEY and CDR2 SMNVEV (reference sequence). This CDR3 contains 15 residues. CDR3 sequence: CASTTYRDRYHEQYF. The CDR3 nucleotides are TGTGCCAGCACCACTTACCGGGACAGGTACCACGAGCAGTACTTC.

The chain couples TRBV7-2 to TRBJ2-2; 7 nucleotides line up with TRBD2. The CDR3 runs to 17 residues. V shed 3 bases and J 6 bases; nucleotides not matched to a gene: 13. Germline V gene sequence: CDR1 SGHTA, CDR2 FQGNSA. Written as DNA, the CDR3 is TGTGCCAGCAGCTTCATCGCGGGAGATTGGGTCGCCGGGGAGCTGTTTTTT. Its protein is CASSFIAGDWVAGELFF.

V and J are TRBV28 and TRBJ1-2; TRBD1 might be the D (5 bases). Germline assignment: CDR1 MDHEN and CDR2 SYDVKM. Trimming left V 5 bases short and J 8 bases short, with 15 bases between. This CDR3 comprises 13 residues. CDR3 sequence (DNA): TGTGCCAGCAGTCTCCTCGGGAGGGACGGCTACACCTTC. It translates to CASSLLGRDGYTF.

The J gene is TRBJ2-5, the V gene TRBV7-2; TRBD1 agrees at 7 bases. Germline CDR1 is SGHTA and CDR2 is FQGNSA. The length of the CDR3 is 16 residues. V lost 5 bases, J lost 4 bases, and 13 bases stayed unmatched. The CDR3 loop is CASSQTGAYRGETQYF. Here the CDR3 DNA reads TGTGCCAGCAGCCAGACCGGGGCCTACAGGGGAGAGACCCAGTACTTC.

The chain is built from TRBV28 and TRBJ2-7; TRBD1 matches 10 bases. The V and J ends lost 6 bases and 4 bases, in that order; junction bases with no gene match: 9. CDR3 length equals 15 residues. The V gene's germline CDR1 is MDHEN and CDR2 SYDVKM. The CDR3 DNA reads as TGTGCCAGCAGCCCTGACAGGGGGCTGGGTTACGAGCAGTACTTC. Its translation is CASSPDRGLGYEQYF.

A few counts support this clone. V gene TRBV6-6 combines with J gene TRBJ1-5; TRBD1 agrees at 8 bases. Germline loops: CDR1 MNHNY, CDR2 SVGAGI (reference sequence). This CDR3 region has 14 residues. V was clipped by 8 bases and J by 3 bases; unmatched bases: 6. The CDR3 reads CASSTGDNNQPQHF. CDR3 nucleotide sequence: TGTGCCAGCTCGACAGGGGATAACAATCAGCCCCAGCATTTT.

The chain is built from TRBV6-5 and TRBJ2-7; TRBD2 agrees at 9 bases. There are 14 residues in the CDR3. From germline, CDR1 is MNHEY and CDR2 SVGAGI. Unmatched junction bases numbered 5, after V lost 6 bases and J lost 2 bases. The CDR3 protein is CASSQLAGPYEQYF. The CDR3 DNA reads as TGTGCCAGCAGCCAACTAGCGGGCCCCTACGAGCAGTACTTC.

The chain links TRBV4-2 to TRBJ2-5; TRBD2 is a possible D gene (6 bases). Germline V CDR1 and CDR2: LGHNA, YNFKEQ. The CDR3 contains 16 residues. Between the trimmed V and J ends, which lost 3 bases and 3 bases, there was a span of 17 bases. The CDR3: CASSQAGLGEEETQYF. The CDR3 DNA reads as TGTGCCAGCAGCCAGGCGGGACTTGGGGAAGAAGAGACCCAGTACTTC.

CDR3 amino acids: CASSLEQGLSYEQYF. The CDR3 coding sequence is TGCGCCAGCAGCTTGGAACAGGGTCTGTCCTACGAGCAGTACTTC. V and J are TRBV5-1 and TRBJ2-7; tentative D call: TRBD1 (6 bases). Trimming stripped 0 bases from V and 1 base from J, with 11 bases between. Germline CDR1 and CDR2: SGHRS and YFSETQ. The CDR3 has 15 amino acids.

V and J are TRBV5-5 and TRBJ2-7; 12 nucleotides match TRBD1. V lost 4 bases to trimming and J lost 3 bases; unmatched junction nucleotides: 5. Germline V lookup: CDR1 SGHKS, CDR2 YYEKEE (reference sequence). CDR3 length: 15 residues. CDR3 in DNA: TGTGCCAGCAGCCAGGGACAGGGGGCTCTCTACGAGCAGTACTTC. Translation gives CASSQGQGALYEQYF.